The present entry profiles one T cell receptor (beta chain) with its context. Its antigen remains unknown. Produced via immunoSEQ multiplex PCR; TCRdb's table is partial and in-frame only. The sample lists 150,000 to 200,000 clones, just over 90% seen once, with 2.6% in the top ten. The CDR3 has 13 residues. V lost 2 bases, J lost 7 bases, and 0 bases stayed unmatched. Per the germline V gene, CDR1 is MNHEY and CDR2 is SVGAGI. This sample is drawn from a study of T cell responses to AZD1222 COVID-19 vaccine. Findings of the study overall: Spike was spanned by vaccine-associated CD4 TCRs, with dominance at 160-218 and 743-854.

This sequence was found in an adult in good health. Here the sequenced sample was peripheral blood, taken on day 0 of AZD1222 vaccination. This chain joins TRBV6-5 and TRBJ2-5; 11 bases map to TRBD1. The CDR3: CASSYGTGGTQYF. The CDR3 DNA is TGTGCCAGCAGTTACGGGACAGGGGGGACCCAGTACTTC.